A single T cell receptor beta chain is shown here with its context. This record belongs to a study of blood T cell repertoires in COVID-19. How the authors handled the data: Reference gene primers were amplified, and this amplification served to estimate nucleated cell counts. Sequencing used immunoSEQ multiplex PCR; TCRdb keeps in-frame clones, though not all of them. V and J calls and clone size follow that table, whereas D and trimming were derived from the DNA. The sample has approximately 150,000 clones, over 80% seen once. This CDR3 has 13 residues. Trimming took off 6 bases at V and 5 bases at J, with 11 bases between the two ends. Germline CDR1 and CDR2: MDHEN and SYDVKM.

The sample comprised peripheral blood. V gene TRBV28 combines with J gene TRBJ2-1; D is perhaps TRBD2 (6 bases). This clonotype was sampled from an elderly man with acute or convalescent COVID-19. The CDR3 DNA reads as TGTGCCAGCAGCTCAGGAGGGGACAATGAGCAGTTCTTC. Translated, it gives CASSSGGDNEQFF.